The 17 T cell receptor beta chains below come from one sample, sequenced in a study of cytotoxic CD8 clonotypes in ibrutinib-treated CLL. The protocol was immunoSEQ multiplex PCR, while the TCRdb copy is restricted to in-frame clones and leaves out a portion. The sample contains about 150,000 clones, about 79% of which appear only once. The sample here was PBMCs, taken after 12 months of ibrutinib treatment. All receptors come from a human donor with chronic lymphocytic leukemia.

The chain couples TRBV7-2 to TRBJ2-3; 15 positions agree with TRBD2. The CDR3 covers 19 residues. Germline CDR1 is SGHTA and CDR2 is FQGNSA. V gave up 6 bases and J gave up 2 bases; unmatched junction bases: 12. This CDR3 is CASRWTSGRVPDYTDTQYF. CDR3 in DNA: TGTGCCAGCAGATGGACTAGCGGGAGGGTTCCAGACTACACAGATACGCAGTATTTT.

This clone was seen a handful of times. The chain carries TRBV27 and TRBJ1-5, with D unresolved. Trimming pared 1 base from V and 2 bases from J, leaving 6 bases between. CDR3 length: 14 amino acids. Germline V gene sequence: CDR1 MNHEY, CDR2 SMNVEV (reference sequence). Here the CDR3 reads CASSLYPGNQPQHF. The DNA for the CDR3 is TGTGCCAGCAGTTTATATCCAGGCAATCAGCCCCAGCATTTT.

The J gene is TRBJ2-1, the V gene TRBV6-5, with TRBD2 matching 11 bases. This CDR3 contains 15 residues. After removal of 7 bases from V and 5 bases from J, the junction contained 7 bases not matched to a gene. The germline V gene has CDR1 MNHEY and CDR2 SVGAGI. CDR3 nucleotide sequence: TGTGCCAGCAATAGAGGACTAGCGGGCAACAATGAGCAGTTCTTC. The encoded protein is CASNRGLAGNNEQFF.

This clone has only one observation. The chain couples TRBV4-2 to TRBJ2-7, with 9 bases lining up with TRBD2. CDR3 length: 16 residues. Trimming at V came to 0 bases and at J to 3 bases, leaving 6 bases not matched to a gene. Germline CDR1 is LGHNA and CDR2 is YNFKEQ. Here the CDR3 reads CASSQDGGGRVYEQYF. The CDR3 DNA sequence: TGTGCCAGCAGCCAAGATGGGGGCGGGAGGGTCTACGAGCAGTACTTC.

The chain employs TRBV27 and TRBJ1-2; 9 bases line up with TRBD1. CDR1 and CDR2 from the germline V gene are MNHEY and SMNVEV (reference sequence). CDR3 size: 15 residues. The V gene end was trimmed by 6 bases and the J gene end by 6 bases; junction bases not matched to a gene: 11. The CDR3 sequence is CASSLIQGANDGYTF. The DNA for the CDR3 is TGTGCCAGCAGCTTAATACAGGGGGCGAACGATGGCTACACCTTC.

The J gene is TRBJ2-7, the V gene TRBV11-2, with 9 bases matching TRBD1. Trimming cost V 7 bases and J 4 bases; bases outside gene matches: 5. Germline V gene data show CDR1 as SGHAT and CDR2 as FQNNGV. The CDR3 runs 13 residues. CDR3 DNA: TGTGCCAGCACGACAGGGGGGAGATACGAGCAGTACTTC. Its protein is CASTTGGRYEQYF.

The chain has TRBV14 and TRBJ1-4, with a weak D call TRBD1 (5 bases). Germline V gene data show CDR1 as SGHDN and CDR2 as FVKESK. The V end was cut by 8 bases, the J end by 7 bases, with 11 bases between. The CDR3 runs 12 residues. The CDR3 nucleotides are TGTGCCAGCGGGGGGATCGGTGAAAAACTGTTTTTT. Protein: CASGGIGEKLFF. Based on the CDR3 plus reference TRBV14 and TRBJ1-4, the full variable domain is EAGVTQFPSHSVIEKGQTVTLRCDPISGHDNLYWYRRVMGKEIKFLLHFVKESKQDESGMPNNRFLAERTGGTYSTLKVQPAELEDSGVYFCASGGIGEKLFFGSGTQLSVL.

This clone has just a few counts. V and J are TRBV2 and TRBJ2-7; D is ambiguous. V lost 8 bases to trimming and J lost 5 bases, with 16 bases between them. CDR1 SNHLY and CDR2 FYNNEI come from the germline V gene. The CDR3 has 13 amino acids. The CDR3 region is CASFGWLWDEQYF. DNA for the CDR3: TGTGCCAGCTTTGGTTGGTTGTGGGACGAGCAGTACTTC.

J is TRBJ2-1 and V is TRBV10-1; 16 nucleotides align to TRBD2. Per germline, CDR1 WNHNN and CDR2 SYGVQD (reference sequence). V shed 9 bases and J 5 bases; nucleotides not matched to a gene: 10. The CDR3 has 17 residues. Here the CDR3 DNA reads TGCGCCAGACAAGGGACTAGCGGGAGGGCCCGGAACAATGAGCAGTTCTTC. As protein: CARQGTSGRARNNEQFF.

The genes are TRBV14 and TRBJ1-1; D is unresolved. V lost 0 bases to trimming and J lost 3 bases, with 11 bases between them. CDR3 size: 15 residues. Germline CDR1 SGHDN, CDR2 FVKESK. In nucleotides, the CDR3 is TGTGCCAGCAGCCAAGATGGCCTGACTGACACTGAAGCTTTCTTT. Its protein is CASSQDGLTDTEAFF.

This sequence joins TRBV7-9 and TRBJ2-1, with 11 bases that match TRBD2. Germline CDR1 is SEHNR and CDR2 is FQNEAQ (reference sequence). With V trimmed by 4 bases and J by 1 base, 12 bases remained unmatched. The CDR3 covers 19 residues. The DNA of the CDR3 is TGTGCCAGCAGCTCCCCGCAAGTGCTAGCGGGAGGATCCTACAATGAGCAGTTCTTC. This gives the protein CASSSPQVLAGGSYNEQFF.

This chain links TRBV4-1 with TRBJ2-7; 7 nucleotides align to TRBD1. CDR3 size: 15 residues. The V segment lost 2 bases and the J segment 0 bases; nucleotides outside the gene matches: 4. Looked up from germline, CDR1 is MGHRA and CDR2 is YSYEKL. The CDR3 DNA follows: TGCGCCAGCAGCCAACCCGGGACAGTCTCCTACGAGCAGTACTTC. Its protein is CASSQPGTVSYEQYF.

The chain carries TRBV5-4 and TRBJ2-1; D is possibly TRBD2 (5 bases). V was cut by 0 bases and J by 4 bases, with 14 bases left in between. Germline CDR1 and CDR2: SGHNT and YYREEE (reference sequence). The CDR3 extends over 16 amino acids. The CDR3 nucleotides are TGTGCCAGCAGCTTGGCGGGTGGGAGAGTGTACAATGAGCAGTTCTTC. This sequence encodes CASSLAGGRVYNEQFF.

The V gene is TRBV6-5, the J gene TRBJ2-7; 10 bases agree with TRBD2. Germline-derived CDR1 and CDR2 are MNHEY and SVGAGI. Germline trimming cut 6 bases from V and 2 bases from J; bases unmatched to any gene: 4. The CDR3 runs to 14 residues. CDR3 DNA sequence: TGTGCCAGCAGGCCTCTAGCGGGAGCCTACGAGCAGTACTTC. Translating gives CASRPLAGAYEQYF.

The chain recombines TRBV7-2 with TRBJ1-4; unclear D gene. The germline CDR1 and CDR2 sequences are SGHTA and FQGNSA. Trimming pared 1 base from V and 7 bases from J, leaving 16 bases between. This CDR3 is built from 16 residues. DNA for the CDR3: TGTGCCAGCAGCTTAGATGGGAGTGTTGGGTCTGAAAAACTGTTTTTT. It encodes CASSLDGSVGSEKLFF.

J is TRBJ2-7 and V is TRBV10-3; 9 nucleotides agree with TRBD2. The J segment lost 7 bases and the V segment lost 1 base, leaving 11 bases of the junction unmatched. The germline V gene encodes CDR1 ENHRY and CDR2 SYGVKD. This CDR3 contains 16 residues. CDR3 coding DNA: TGTGCCATCAGTGAGTTTAGCGGGAGACCTCCAGGTGAGCAGTACTTC. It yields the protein CAISEFSGRPPGEQYF.

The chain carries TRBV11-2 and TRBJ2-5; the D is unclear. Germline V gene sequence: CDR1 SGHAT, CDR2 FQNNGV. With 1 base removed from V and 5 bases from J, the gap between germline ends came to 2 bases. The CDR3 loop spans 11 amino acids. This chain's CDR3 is CASSLGETQYF. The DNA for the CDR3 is TGTGCCAGCAGCTTAGGCGAGACCCAGTACTTC.